This paragraph covers one T cell receptor (beta chain) sequence. The sample belongs to a study of blood T cell repertoires in COVID-19. At the level of the study: COVID-19 samples collected from the United States, Italy and Spain covered acute and convalescent phases.

Participants were placed into cohorts based on the clinical history they reported. Germline trimming cut 6 bases from V and 5 bases from J; bases unmatched to any gene: 7. CDR1 is ENHRY and CDR2 is SYGVKD in the germline V gene. The CDR3 is 14 residues long. Original analysis: For nucleated cells, counts were estimated from reference gene primer amplification. Sequencing was performed with immunoSEQ multiplex PCR; in TCRdb, only in-frame clones are kept and a portion is missing. V and J calls and clone size follow that table, whereas D and trimming were derived from the DNA. The sample includes 400,000 or so clones, 85% to 90% of them seen just once.

The TCR comes from a young man who had recovered from COVID-19. Sequences were obtained from PBMCs or T cells enriched from blood (not recorded which). The V call is TRBV10-3, the J call TRBJ2-1, with 7 bases lining up with TRBD2. This CDR3 reads CAIRLGGKNNEQFF. The DNA of the CDR3 is TGTGCCATCAGGCTGGGGGGGAAAAACAATGAGCAGTTCTTC.